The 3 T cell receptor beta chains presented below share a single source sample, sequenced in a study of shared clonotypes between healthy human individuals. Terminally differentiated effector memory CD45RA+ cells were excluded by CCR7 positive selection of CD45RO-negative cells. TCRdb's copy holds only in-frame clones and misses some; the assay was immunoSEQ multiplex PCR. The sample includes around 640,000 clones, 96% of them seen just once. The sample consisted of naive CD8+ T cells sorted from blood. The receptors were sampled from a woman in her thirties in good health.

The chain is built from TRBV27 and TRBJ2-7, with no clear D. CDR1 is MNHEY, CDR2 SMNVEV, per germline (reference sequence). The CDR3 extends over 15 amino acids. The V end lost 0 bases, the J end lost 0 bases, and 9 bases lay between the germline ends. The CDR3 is CASSLSWQTSYEQYF. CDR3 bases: TGTGCCAGCAGTTTATCGTGGCAGACCTCCTACGAGCAGTACTTC.

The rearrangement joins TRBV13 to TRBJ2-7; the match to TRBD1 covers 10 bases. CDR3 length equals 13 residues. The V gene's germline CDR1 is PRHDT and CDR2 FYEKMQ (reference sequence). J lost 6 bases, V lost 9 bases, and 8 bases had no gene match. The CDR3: CASTDRGRIEQYF. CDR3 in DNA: TGTGCCAGTACCGACAGGGGGCGGATCGAGCAGTACTTC.

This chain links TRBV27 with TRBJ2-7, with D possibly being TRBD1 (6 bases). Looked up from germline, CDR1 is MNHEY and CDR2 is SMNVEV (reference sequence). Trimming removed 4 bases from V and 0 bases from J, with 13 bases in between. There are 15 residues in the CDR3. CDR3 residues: CASSSRQAASYEQYF. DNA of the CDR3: TGTGCCAGCAGTTCGAGACAGGCGGCCTCCTACGAGCAGTACTTC.